The clone carrying this T cell receptor (beta chain) was detected only once. The CDR3 covers 14 residues. Trimming removed 3 bases at V and 5 bases at J, with 11 bases between. The germline V gene encodes CDR1 LNHDA and CDR2 SQIVND (reference sequence). This entry comes from a study of blood T cell repertoires in COVID-19. Some clones are missing from TCRdb's copy, which holds only in-frame ones; the method was immunoSEQ multiplex PCR. The table includes about 480,000 clones, roughly nine tenths detected once. All enrollees were about 18 to 89 years old and from about 24 US areas. Cohort 3 donors were reported recovered after two negative PCRs, clearance, or symptom resolution.

Material: PBMCs or T cells enriched from blood (not recorded which). This sequence joins TRBV19 and TRBJ1-5, with a weak D call TRBD1 (6 bases). This clonotype originated in a woman between 55 and 75 years old who had recovered from COVID-19. For the CDR3, the DNA is TGTGCCAGTAGTATCAACAGGGTGGATCAGCCCCAGCATTTT. Translation gives CASSINRVDQPQHF.